Sequencing of this T cell receptor (beta chain) was carried out in a study of long-term antiretroviral therapy in people with HIV (dated by TCRdb to 2021 to 2024). For the study in its entirety: The earliest samples were collected about a decade before the 2015 WHO recommendation for immediate ART, when ART was typically delayed until CD4 counts fell. This retrospective serial study examined whether starting ART and sustained HIV suppression were associated with changes in the composition and diversity of the TRB repertoire in peripheral blood. From over 25 adults with confirmed HIV infection, the cohort provided 192 cryopreserved PBMC samples, gathered serially across a mean of around six years (range 1-12). Of the 30 participants with HIV, about a dozen were female. No cross-contamination during QIAcube processing was shown when test extractions of a monoclonal T-cell line were performed alongside around 30 polyclonal samples.

What the authors observed across the whole study: Because PBMC availability was limited, only the TCR beta chain was sequenced, with no alpha chain pairing. The repertoire was dominated across all time points by expanded TRB clones identified before ART initiation, although this dominance was seen to fluctuate and to decrease in many PLHIV after ART. ART initiation was associated with a significant increase in TRB diversity, but diversity stayed significantly below transplant donor controls even after long-term ART. Inferences about post-ART repertoire changes are limited because no data were available on ART adherence, viral resistance or therapy changes. The samples were dated from about 2004 to 2017, and the ART regimens that were used may be less effective than current ART regimens. CDR3 length ranges in HIV repertoires were narrower than in controls, and network structure suggested an antigen-experienced repertoire with only a slight naive shift after ART. Because pre-ART samples had limited cell numbers, unsorted PBMC were profiled rather than sorted CD4+ and CD8+ T cells.

The immunoSEQ hsTCRB v3.0 assay was used at survey level resolution to sequence the TRB variable region. A depth of roughly 35,000-50,000 T-cell genomes per sample was targeted for TRB sequencing. An Illumina MiSeq with a v3 150-cycle kit was used to sequence the pooled TRB libraries. Turning to the authors' computational methods: Analysis of repertoires was carried out in R inside a reproducible Nextflow workflow spanning QC, data transformation and analysis. LymphoSeq2, an R package for exploring AIRR-Seq data, was used to implement custom analyses. Several samples yielding fewer than 5000 total TRB sequences were excluded, leaving about 190 analyzed HIV repertoires. Among the 170 to 200 HIV repertoires that were kept, roughly 58 were collected before ART initiation and roughly 130 were collected after ART initiation. Each repertoire was downsampled to 5000 TRB nucleotide sequences, and summary statistics were averaged across 100 downsampling iterations. TRB sequences were retained for analysis only if CDR3 regions of at least seven amino acids were present. Diversity was measured with a Shannon entropy-derived clonality score and the Gini coefficient. Repertoire networks linked the top 5000 CDR3 amino acid sequences whenever two sequences differed by an edit distance of one. For TRB CDR3 amino acid sequences, GLIPH2 was used to predict antigen specificity groups and MHC restriction. To flag known associations with CMV, EBV, HIV or tissue antigens, CDR3 amino acid sequences were compared against VDJdb and McPAS-TCR. Pre-ART, post-ART and control groups were compared with Wilcoxon signed-rank tests and Holm-Bonferroni correction. TCRdb took over this immuneACCESS table, retaining in-frame rearrangements with V and J assigned. Such tables are incomplete; in checked studies, under half of the missing clones stem from an unresolved V gene, and the remainder is unexplained. D and trimming come from the DNA, and the V and J calls and clone size come from that table. The sample contains under 25,000 clones, 75% to 90% of them found a single time. The top ten hold around 11% of the sample.

Inclusion was restricted to participants for whom at least one PBMC sample before ART initiation and at least two post-ART samples were available. Treatment was received in the United States of America by all participants with HIV. Before DNA extraction, cryopreserved samples of roughly 0.85-11 million PBMC were thawed and then washed. At the time of the earliest PBMC sample for each participant with HIV, ages ranged from roughly 23 to 55 years. PBMC samples were contributed by each participant from 1-4 timepoints before ART initiation and 2-8 timepoints after ART initiation, with a median of 7 samples. For every participant, serial HIV viral load, CD4+ T-cell count, ART history and demographic data were obtained. Genomic DNA was extracted from unsorted PBMC with a Qiagen kit on a QIAcube, processed in batches of 12 samples. This clone was recorded only once. Its antigen is currently not known. No per-base quality is available; no much larger clone lies one base away.

This TCR derives from a woman aged 40 to 50 with HIV. Sequencing used unsorted PBMCs, obtained 0.2 years after starting antiretroviral therapy.

Here is the DNA: TGTGCCAGCAGCCCCGGCCGGAGGGCTTTCTTT. This gives the protein CASSPGRRAFF. The chain employs TRBV7-9 and TRBJ1-1; the D gene assignment is ambiguous. The V and J ends are trimmed by 5 bases and 11 bases, leaving 12 bases between them. The CDR3 covers 11 residues, taking in both the cysteine and the phenylalanine. The DNA shown is the 33-base CDR3, in frame from base 1. CDR1 and CDR2, looked up from the germline V gene (reference sequence), are SEHNR and FQNEAQ.